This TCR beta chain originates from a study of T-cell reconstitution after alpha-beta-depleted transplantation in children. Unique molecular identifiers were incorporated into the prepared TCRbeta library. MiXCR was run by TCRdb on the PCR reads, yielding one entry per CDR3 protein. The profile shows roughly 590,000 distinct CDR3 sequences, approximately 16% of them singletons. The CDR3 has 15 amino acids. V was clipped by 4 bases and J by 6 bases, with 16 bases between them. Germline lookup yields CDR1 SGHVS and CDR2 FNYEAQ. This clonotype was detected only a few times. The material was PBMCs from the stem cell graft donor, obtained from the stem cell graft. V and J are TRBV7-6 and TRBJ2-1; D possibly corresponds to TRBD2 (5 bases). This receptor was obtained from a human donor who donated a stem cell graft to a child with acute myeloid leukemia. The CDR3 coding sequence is TGTGCCAGCAGCTCCGCTCGATTCCGGGGCAATGAGCAGTTCTTC. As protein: CASSSARFRGNEQFF.